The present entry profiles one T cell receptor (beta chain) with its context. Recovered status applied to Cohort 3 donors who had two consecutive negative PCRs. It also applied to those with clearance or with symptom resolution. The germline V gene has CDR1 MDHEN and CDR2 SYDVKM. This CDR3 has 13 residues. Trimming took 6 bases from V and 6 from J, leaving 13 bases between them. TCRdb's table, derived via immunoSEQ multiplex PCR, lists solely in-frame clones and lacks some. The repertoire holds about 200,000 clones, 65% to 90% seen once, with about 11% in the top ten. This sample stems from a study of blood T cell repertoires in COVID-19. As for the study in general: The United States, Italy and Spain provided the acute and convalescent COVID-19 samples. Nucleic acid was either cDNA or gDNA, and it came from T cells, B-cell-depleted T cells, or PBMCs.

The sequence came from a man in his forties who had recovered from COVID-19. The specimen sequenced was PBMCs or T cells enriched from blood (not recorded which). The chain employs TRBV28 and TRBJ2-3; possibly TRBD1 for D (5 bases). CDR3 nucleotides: TGTGCCAGCAGCCGGACACACGCGGATACGCAGTATTTT. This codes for CASSRTHADTQYF.